This is a list of T cell receptor beta chains from one sample in a study of T-cell reconstitution after alpha-beta-depleted transplantation in children. TCRdb ran MiXCR on the PCR reads and lists one entry per CDR3 protein. There are 580,000 or so distinct CDR3 sequences in the sample; 23% occur only once, and roughly 13% lies in the top ten. This sample comprised PBMCs, mostly from graft donor cells, obtained 360 days after TCRalphabeta/CD19-depleted stem cell transplant. Receptors were obtained from a boy in the first two years of life who had a stem cell transplant for acute myeloid leukemia, so the T cells may come from the graft donor. Both conserved end residues are part of each CDR3. The order of the fields is V gene, CDR3 length, clone size, D gene, J gene, CDR3 DNA, CDR3 protein. The D gene is left open where the match is weak. Not every row has a clone size; where given, it reads once, few, many or a size class.

v_gene: TRBV4-2
len: 16
abundance: few
d_gene: -
j_gene: TRBJ2-4
CDR3nt: TGTGCCAGCAGCCAAGATCGGGGGTTCGCCAAAAACATTCAGTACTTC
CDR3aa: CASSQDRGFAKNIQYF

v_gene: TRBV29-1
len: 14
abundance: few
d_gene: -
j_gene: TRBJ1-5
CDR3nt: TGCAGCCAAAGGGCAGGGATGGGCAATCAGCCCCAGCATTTT
CDR3aa: CSQRAGMGNQPQHF

v_gene: TRBV12-3/TRBV12-4
len: 12
abundance: few
d_gene: -
j_gene: TRBJ2-2
CDR3nt: TGTGCCAGCAGTTTTTTTCCCGGGGAGCTGTTTTTT
CDR3aa: CASSFFPGELFF

v_gene: TRBV29-1
len: 18
abundance: many
d_gene: -
j_gene: TRBJ2-3
CDR3nt: TGCAGCGTTGAAGATCTTCGGGCAGGCATATTCGGAGGGAATACGCAGTATTTT
CDR3aa: CSVEDLRAGIFGGNTQYF

v_gene: TRBV12-3/TRBV12-4
len: 14
abundance: many
d_gene: TRBD1
j_gene: TRBJ2-1
CDR3nt: TGTGCCAGCAGTTTGAACAGGGGTGGCAATGAGCAGTTCTTC
CDR3aa: CASSLNRGGNEQFF

v_gene: TRBV6-5
len: 13
abundance: many
d_gene: -
j_gene: TRBJ1-4
CDR3nt: TGTGCCAGCGCTGGGCAAACTAATGAAAAACTGTTTTTT
CDR3aa: CASAGQTNEKLFF

v_gene: TRBV20-1
len: 12
abundance: -
d_gene: -
j_gene: TRBJ2-2
CDR3nt: TGCAGTGCCATCAGTAACACCGGGGAGCTGTTTTTT
CDR3aa: CSAISNTGELFF

v_gene: TRBV20-1
len: 13
abundance: many
d_gene: -
j_gene: TRBJ2-5
CDR3nt: TGCAGCGCAGGGGGGGCAGGAGAAGAGACCCAGTACTTC
CDR3aa: CSAGGAGEETQYF

v_gene: TRBV20-1
len: 15
abundance: many
d_gene: -
j_gene: TRBJ2-7
CDR3nt: TGCAGTGCTAGAGACCCAGGTCAACGATCCTACGAGCAGTACTTC
CDR3aa: CSARDPGQRSYEQYF

v_gene: TRBV2
len: 16
abundance: many
d_gene: -
j_gene: TRBJ2-2
CDR3nt: TGTGCCAGCAGTGGGCTACGGGCAGAAAACACCGGGGAGCTGTTTTTT
CDR3aa: CASSGLRAENTGELFF

v_gene: TRBV9
len: 15
abundance: many
d_gene: -
j_gene: TRBJ2-5
CDR3nt: TGTGCCAGCAGCGTAGAGCCGGGGAGAATGGAGACCCAGTACTTC
CDR3aa: CASSVEPGRMETQYF

v_gene: TRBV7-9
len: 14
abundance: -
d_gene: TRBD1
j_gene: TRBJ2-5
CDR3nt: TGTGCCAGCAGCGGGGACAGGGCAGGAGAGACCCAGTACTTC
CDR3aa: CASSGDRAGETQYF

v_gene: TRBV29-1
len: 12
abundance: many
d_gene: -
j_gene: TRBJ2-1
CDR3nt: TGCAGCGTTGATAGGGGGGGGGATGAGCAGTTCTTC
CDR3aa: CSVDRGGDEQFF

v_gene: TRBV9
len: 13
abundance: -
d_gene: -
j_gene: TRBJ1-2
CDR3nt: TGTGCCAGCAGCGTTCCAGGGAGACTGGGCTACACCTTC
CDR3aa: CASSVPGRLGYTF

v_gene: TRBV4-2
len: 14
abundance: few
d_gene: TRBD1
j_gene: TRBJ2-3
CDR3nt: TGTGCCAGCAGCCCGACAGGGACCACAGATACGCAGTATTTT
CDR3aa: CASSPTGTTDTQYF

v_gene: TRBV10-1
len: 15
abundance: many
d_gene: -
j_gene: TRBJ2-1
CDR3nt: TGCGCCAGCAGTACCGGGACACCGATGTACAATGAGCAGTTCTTC
CDR3aa: CASSTGTPMYNEQFF

v_gene: TRBV7-2
len: 13
abundance: many
d_gene: TRBD2
j_gene: TRBJ2-2
CDR3nt: TGTGCCAGCAGCTTTCGGGGGGGCGGGGAGCTGTTTTTT
CDR3aa: CASSFRGGGELFF

v_gene: TRBV6-5
len: 16
abundance: -
d_gene: -
j_gene: TRBJ2-7
CDR3nt: TGTGCCAGCAGTTACGGTAGAGACGGTAAGAGCAACAAGCAGTACTTC
CDR3aa: CASSYGRDGKSNKQYF

v_gene: TRBV20-1
len: 15
abundance: -
d_gene: TRBD2
j_gene: TRBJ2-1
CDR3nt: TGCAGTGCTAGAGATCCCGGGACTACCTACAATGAGCAGTTCTTC
CDR3aa: CSARDPGTTYNEQFF

v_gene: TRBV12-3/TRBV12-4
len: 14
abundance: -
d_gene: TRBD1
j_gene: TRBJ2-3
CDR3nt: TGTGCCAGCAGCGGACAGGGGGCGTTCCATACGCAGTATTTT
CDR3aa: CASSGQGAFHTQYF

v_gene: TRBV6-1
len: 14
abundance: -
d_gene: -
j_gene: TRBJ2-5
CDR3nt: TGTGCCAGCGACGACCCAGCAATCCAAGAGACCCAGTACTTC
CDR3aa: CASDDPAIQETQYF

v_gene: TRBV20-1
len: 13
abundance: -
d_gene: -
j_gene: TRBJ1-5
CDR3nt: TGCAGTGTACGCGGTCAGGGCAATCAGCCCCAGCATTTT
CDR3aa: CSVRGQGNQPQHF

v_gene: TRBV7-6
len: 15
abundance: -
d_gene: -
j_gene: TRBJ1-5
CDR3nt: TGTGCCAGCAGCTTAGCGTTGGGAGCGAATCAGCCCCAGCATTTT
CDR3aa: CASSLALGANQPQHF

v_gene: TRBV10-3
len: 13
abundance: -
d_gene: TRBD1
j_gene: TRBJ2-7
CDR3nt: TGTGCCATCAGGGAACGAGGGGGCAGCGAGCAGTACTTC
CDR3aa: CAIRERGGSEQYF

v_gene: TRBV27
len: 16
abundance: few
d_gene: TRBD1
j_gene: TRBJ2-1
CDR3nt: TGTGCCAGCAGTTTAATTCCCGGGACAGGTTACAATGAGCAGTTCTTC
CDR3aa: CASSLIPGTGYNEQFF

v_gene: TRBV5-4
len: 15
abundance: many
d_gene: -
j_gene: TRBJ2-1
CDR3nt: TGTGCCAGCAGCTTCGGCAGGGCCACCTACAATGAGCAGTTCTTC
CDR3aa: CASSFGRATYNEQFF

v_gene: TRBV29-1
len: 14
abundance: many
d_gene: -
j_gene: TRBJ1-1
CDR3nt: TGCAGCTTCCGAGGAGAGGCTCTTAACACTGAAGCTTTCTTT
CDR3aa: CSFRGEALNTEAFF

v_gene: TRBV3-1
len: 14
abundance: many
d_gene: -
j_gene: TRBJ2-4
CDR3nt: TGTGCCAGCAGCCAAGATCGGGAGAGAAACATTCAGTACTTC
CDR3aa: CASSQDRERNIQYF

v_gene: TRBV20-1
len: 14
abundance: few
d_gene: TRBD1
j_gene: TRBJ1-6
CDR3nt: TGCAGTGCTAAAATAGACAGGGGTCCTTCACCCCTCCACTTT
CDR3aa: CSAKIDRGPSPLHF

v_gene: TRBV11-2
len: 16
abundance: -
d_gene: TRBD2
j_gene: TRBJ2-1
CDR3nt: TGTGCCAGCAGTAAGGGGGCAAGCGGGGGGGCAAATGAGCAGTTCTTC
CDR3aa: CASSKGASGGANEQFF

v_gene: TRBV10-3
len: 14
abundance: many
d_gene: -
j_gene: TRBJ2-1
CDR3nt: TGTGCCATCAGTTCCTTGACGGCAGACAATGAGCAGTTCTTC
CDR3aa: CAISSLTADNEQFF

v_gene: TRBV6-4
len: 15
abundance: -
d_gene: TRBD2
j_gene: TRBJ2-5
CDR3nt: TGTGCCAGCGGACAGCGGGGGACGTTCCAAGAGACCCAGTACTTC
CDR3aa: CASGQRGTFQETQYF

v_gene: TRBV11-2
len: 16
abundance: -
d_gene: TRBD1
j_gene: TRBJ2-5
CDR3nt: TGTGCCAGCAGCTCAGGGACAGGGGGTTGGGGAGAGACCCAGTACTTC
CDR3aa: CASSSGTGGWGETQYF

v_gene: TRBV6-5
len: 12
abundance: many
d_gene: -
j_gene: TRBJ1-1
CDR3nt: TGTGCCAGCAGCAACTGGGTCACTGAAGCTTTCTTT
CDR3aa: CASSNWVTEAFF

v_gene: TRBV20-1
len: 11
abundance: few
d_gene: -
j_gene: TRBJ2-5
CDR3nt: TGCAGTGCTCAGAGGGGAGAGACCCAGTACTTC
CDR3aa: CSAQRGETQYF

v_gene: TRBV12-3/TRBV12-4
len: 13
abundance: many
d_gene: TRBD1
j_gene: TRBJ2-7
CDR3nt: TGTGCCAGCAGTTCCGACAGGGGCTACGAGCAGTACTTC
CDR3aa: CASSSDRGYEQYF

v_gene: TRBV6-5
len: 15
abundance: -
d_gene: -
j_gene: TRBJ1-1
CDR3nt: TGTGCCAGCAGTTACAGGGGGGTTACGAACACTGAAGCTTTCTTT
CDR3aa: CASSYRGVTNTEAFF

v_gene: TRBV6-5
len: 16
abundance: few
d_gene: -
j_gene: TRBJ2-2
CDR3nt: TGTGCCAGCAGTTACGTGACAGAACTGAACACCGGGGAGCTGTTTTTT
CDR3aa: CASSYVTELNTGELFF

v_gene: TRBV5-1
len: 12
abundance: -
d_gene: -
j_gene: TRBJ1-1
CDR3nt: TGCGCCAGCAGCTTATTACGGGGGGACGCTTTCTTT
CDR3aa: CASSLLRGDAFF

v_gene: TRBV12-3/TRBV12-4
len: 14
abundance: -
d_gene: -
j_gene: TRBJ1-2
CDR3nt: TGTGCCAGCAGACCTACAGGGCCTCTGTGGGGCTACACCTTC
CDR3aa: CASRPTGPLWGYTF

v_gene: TRBV20-1
len: 10
abundance: few
d_gene: -
j_gene: TRBJ2-1
CDR3nt: TGCAGTGCTAAGGAGAATGAGCAGTTCTTC
CDR3aa: CSAKENEQFF

v_gene: TRBV7-3
len: 16
abundance: many
d_gene: -
j_gene: TRBJ2-1
CDR3nt: TGTGCCAGCAGCTTAATAGGCGCGGGTACCGACAATGAGCAGTTCTTC
CDR3aa: CASSLIGAGTDNEQFF

v_gene: TRBV28
len: 13
abundance: many
d_gene: -
j_gene: TRBJ2-3
CDR3nt: TGTGCCAGCAGTTTATGGGACTCAGATACGCAGTATTTT
CDR3aa: CASSLWDSDTQYF

v_gene: TRBV12-3/TRBV12-4
len: 14
abundance: few
d_gene: TRBD2
j_gene: TRBJ2-1
CDR3nt: TGTGCCAGCAGTCCGAGCGGGGCCGGGGTTGAGCAGTTCTTC
CDR3aa: CASSPSGAGVEQFF

v_gene: TRBV18
len: 15
abundance: many
d_gene: TRBD1
j_gene: TRBJ2-5
CDR3nt: TGTGCCAGCTCCCTCAGGGGGCAAAACCAAGAGACCCAGTACTTC
CDR3aa: CASSLRGQNQETQYF

v_gene: TRBV2
len: 14
abundance: many
d_gene: -
j_gene: TRBJ2-1
CDR3nt: TGTGCCAGCAGTGAAGTAGACAGTTACAATGAGCAGTTCTTC
CDR3aa: CASSEVDSYNEQFF

v_gene: TRBV12-3/TRBV12-4
len: 18
abundance: -
d_gene: -
j_gene: TRBJ1-3
CDR3nt: TGTGCCAGCAGCCCTCGATCGGAGTTAGGGAAAAATGGAAACACCATATATTTT
CDR3aa: CASSPRSELGKNGNTIYF

v_gene: TRBV3-1
len: 16
abundance: many
d_gene: -
j_gene: TRBJ2-2
CDR3nt: TGTGCCAGCGTATCCGGTCATCTCGCGAACACCGGGGAGCTGTTTTTT
CDR3aa: CASVSGHLANTGELFF

v_gene: TRBV6-1
len: 16
abundance: -
d_gene: -
j_gene: TRBJ2-6
CDR3nt: TGTGCCAGCAGTATAGGGGGCGGGACCGGGGCCAACGTCCTGACTTTC
CDR3aa: CASSIGGGTGANVLTF

v_gene: TRBV6-5
len: 16
abundance: few
d_gene: -
j_gene: TRBJ2-6
CDR3nt: TGTGCCAGCAGTTACTCTCGGAACTCTGGGGCCAACGTCCTGACTTTC
CDR3aa: CASSYSRNSGANVLTF